The 5 T cell receptor beta chains below all came from one sample that was sequenced in a study of neurological immune-mediated disorders (dated by TCRdb to the late 2010s). Reading the label with the study, this specimen's time point is: longitudinal time-point 3. The library was obtained by 5' RACE. For sequencing, an Illumina HiSeq 2500 was employed. In TCRdb, the public reads were trimmed at Q25 with fastp and aligned with MiXCR, with productive beta chains retained. Rows are unified per CDR3 protein, each entry keeping the most common DNA and genes. A total of more than 100,000 distinct CDR3 sequences appear in this sample, roughly a tenth of them only once. Jointly, the top ten make up approximately 3.1% of the sample. What was sequenced was PBMCs. The origin of the receptors is a female donor with HTLV-1-associated myelopathy (HAM/TSP).

This clonotype showed up many times. The rearrangement uses TRBV10-3 and TRBJ2-5; D may be TRBD1 (6 bases). Trimming removed 6 bases from V and 5 bases from J, with 13 bases in between. The germline V gene has CDR1 ENHRY and CDR2 SYGVKD. The CDR3 totals 13 residues. CDR3 DNA sequence: TGTGCCATCAGCACGGACAGACAGGAGACCCAGTACTTC. It translates to CAISTDRQETQYF.

The chain joins TRBV7-8 to TRBJ2-7; TRBD1 is a possible D gene (6 bases). This CDR3 is built from 15 residues. V dropped 0 bases and J dropped 2 bases, with 11 bases sitting between them. Germline V CDR1 and CDR2: SGHVS, FQNEAQ. The CDR3 loop is CASSLAGQSTYEQYF. The CDR3 bases are TGTGCCAGCAGCTTAGCCGGACAGAGTACCTACGAGCAGTACTTC.

This clonotype was recorded at least ten times. The chain links TRBV7-9 to TRBJ1-1; 10 positions agree with TRBD1. Germline lookup yields CDR1 SEHNR and CDR2 FQNEAQ (reference sequence). Germline trimming cut 5 bases from V and 0 bases from J; bases unmatched to any gene: 12. The CDR3 sequence is 18 residues long. The CDR3 region is CASSRMGQGRGVNTEAFF. Here the CDR3 DNA reads TGTGCCAGCAGCAGGATGGGACAGGGGAGGGGAGTGAACACTGAAGCTTTCTTT. The variable domain in full, completed from reference TRBV7-9 and TRBJ1-1, reads DTGVSQNPRHKITKRGQNVTFRCDPISEHNRLYWYRQTLGQGPEFLTYFQNEAQLEKSRLLSDRFSAERPKGSFSTLEIQRTEQGDSAMYLCASSRMGQGRGVNTEAFFGQGTRLTVV.

The rearrangement joins TRBV11-2 to TRBJ2-7; 11 nucleotides line up with TRBD2. The CDR3 runs 18 residues. The junction had 10 bases not matched to a gene; V was cut back by 1 base and J by 2 bases. Per germline, CDR1 SGHAT and CDR2 FQNNGV. The CDR3 sequence: CASSLGVLAGGWTYEQYF. The CDR3 DNA follows: TGTGCCAGCAGCTTAGGGGTTCTAGCGGGGGGATGGACCTACGAGCAGTACTTC.

This clonotype was seen repeatedly, ten times or more. The chain joins TRBV5-1 to TRBJ2-7; the D gene is possibly TRBD1 (6 bases). The CDR3 contains 12 residues. V was cut by 4 bases and J by 3 bases, with 8 bases left in between. Germline CDR1 reads SGHRS; CDR2 reads YFSETQ. CDR3 loop: CASSQQGYEQYF. Written as DNA, the CDR3 is TGCGCCAGCAGCCAACAGGGCTACGAGCAGTACTTC.